The 32 T cell receptor beta chains given below trace back to one sample, sequenced in a study of T cell changes during pregnancy in multiple sclerosis. Profiled with immunoSEQ multiplex PCR; TCRdb holds only in-frame clones, not every one. The sample holds roughly 40,000 clones, more than 90% seen once. The sequenced sample was CD4+ T cells from peripheral blood mononuclear cells, obtained in the second trimester of pregnancy. These receptors all come from a female donor in good health, enrolled as a control in a pregnancy study.

The chain carries TRBV12-5 and TRBJ2-6; 11 bases are a match to TRBD2. Germline V gene lookup returns CDR1 LGHNT and CDR2 FRNRAP. V was pared by 2 bases and J by 0 bases, with 9 bases of the junction left unmatched. The CDR3 loop spans 20 amino acids. The CDR3 nucleotides read TGTGCTAGTGGTTTGTTATACCCGGGACTAGCGGCCTCTGGGGCCAACGTCCTGACTTTC. This gives the protein CASGLLYPGLAASGANVLTF.

The V gene is TRBV5-4, the J gene TRBJ1-5; 10 nucleotides agree with TRBD1. The V gene's germline CDR1 is SGHNT and CDR2 YYREEE (reference sequence). The junction had 3 bases not matched to a gene; V was cut back by 2 bases and J by 4 bases. The CDR3 contains 15 residues. The CDR3 protein is CASSFGTGENQPQHF. CDR3 bases: TGTGCCAGCAGCTTTGGGACAGGGGAAAATCAGCCCCAGCATTTT.

The chain employs TRBV11-2 and TRBJ2-1, with 9 bases matching TRBD2. With 0 bases clipped from V and 13 bases from J, the junction kept 10 bases outside the gene matches. Germline V gene sequence: CDR1 SGHAT, CDR2 FQNNGV. CDR3 length equals 15 residues. This chain's CDR3 is CASSLDEHAGGDQFF. Here the CDR3 DNA reads TGTGCCAGCAGCTTAGATGAACACGCGGGGGGGGACCAGTTCTTC.

The rearrangement uses TRBV28 and TRBJ1-2, with 9 bases aligning to TRBD1. The V segment lost 5 bases and the J segment 6 bases; nucleotides outside the gene matches: 10. The CDR3 is 15 residues long. Looked up from germline, CDR1 is MDHEN and CDR2 is SYDVKM. In DNA, the CDR3 is TGTGCCAGCAGTACTCCGGGGACAGGGCCGCATGGCTACACCTTC. Translation: CASSTPGTGPHGYTF.

This clone was detected only once. The genes are TRBV5-4 and TRBJ1-1, with D possibly TRBD1 on 6 matching bases. CDR3 size: 16 residues. V lost 2 bases, J lost 0 bases, and 14 bases lay in between. The germline CDR1 and CDR2 sequences are SGHNT and YYREEE (reference sequence). CDR3 sequence: CASSFGTQTLNTEAFF. The CDR3, as DNA: TGTGCCAGCAGCTTCGGGACACAAACACTGAACACTGAAGCTTTCTTT.

The chain joins TRBV5-1 to TRBJ2-5; D perhaps matches TRBD1 (6 bases). The CDR3 is 13 residues long. Between the trimmed V and J ends, which lost 4 bases and 2 bases, there was a span of 9 bases. Germline values: CDR1 SGHRS, CDR2 YFSETQ. CDR3 sequence: CASSEDRQETQYF. The CDR3 region has the DNA TGCGCCAGCAGCGAAGACAGGCAAGAGACCCAGTACTTC.

Notes on this clone: The sample has other DNA sequences that encode this CDR3 too. J is TRBJ2-7 and V is TRBV28; 12 bases are a match to TRBD2. This CDR3 has 15 residues. The J segment lost 2 bases and the V segment lost 5 bases, leaving 4 bases of the junction unmatched. From germline, CDR1 is MDHEN and CDR2 SYDVKM. The CDR3 loop reads CASSPGLAGTYEQYF. The CDR3 DNA follows: TGTGCCAGCAGTCCAGGACTAGCGGGGACCTACGAGCAGTACTTC.

This sequence joins TRBV29-1 and TRBJ2-3; possible D gene TRBD2, 6 bases. Looked up from germline, CDR1 is SQVTM and CDR2 is ANQGSEA. Trimming pared 3 bases from V and 7 bases from J, leaving 11 bases between. The CDR3 runs 12 residues. The CDR3 region has the DNA TGCAGCGTTGAGTCTGGGGGGAATACGCAGTATTTT. This codes for CSVESGGNTQYF.

The chain has TRBV15 and TRBJ1-1, with D unclear. The CDR3 covers 12 residues. The V end was cut by 1 base, the J end by 7 bases, with 7 bases between. CDR1 LNHNV and CDR2 YYDKDF come from the germline V gene (reference sequence). Here the CDR3 reads CATSRAQSEAFF. As DNA, the CDR3 is TGTGCCACCAGCAGAGCACAGAGTGAAGCTTTCTTT.

This rearrangement joins TRBV7-2 to TRBJ2-5, with D hard to call. Germline-derived CDR1 and CDR2 are SGHTA and FQGNSA. The CDR3 consists of 15 residues. The V end lost 4 bases, the J end lost 2 bases, and 14 bases lay between the germline ends. The DNA of the CDR3 is TGTGCCAGCAGCTCCCCCCTACGGGTTCAAGAGACCCAGTACTTC. It is translated as CASSSPLRVQETQYF.

This clone was recorded once. V and J are TRBV2 and TRBJ2-7, with D tentatively TRBD1 (6 bases). In germline, CDR1 is SNHLY, CDR2 FYNNEI. Between the trimmed V and J ends, which lost 8 bases and 4 bases, there was a span of 15 bases. The CDR3 extends over 13 amino acids. In nucleotides, the CDR3 is TGTGCCAGCGGGGCCGGGACAATATACGAGCAGTACTTC. This encodes CASGAGTIYEQYF.

The J gene is TRBJ2-7, the V gene TRBV2; the D is unclear. V was shortened by 11 bases and J by 5 bases, with 16 bases between the two germline ends. This CDR3 comprises 12 residues. CDR1 and CDR2 from the germline V gene are SNHLY and FYNNEI. In nucleotides, the CDR3 is TGTGCCCTCAGGTCCCGGTGGAACGAGCAGTACTTC. Encoded protein: CALRSRWNEQYF. Full variable domain (outside the CDR3, taken from reference TRBV2 and TRBJ2-7): EPEVTQTPSHQVTQMGQEVILRCVPISNHLYFYWYRQILGQKVEFLVSFYNNEISEKSEIFDDQFSVERPDGSNFTLKIRSTKLEDSAMYFCALRSRWNEQYFGPGTRLTVT.

This clone was detected only once. The chain carries TRBV10-3 and TRBJ2-1, with a possible D match to TRBD1 (5 bases). The CDR3 is 14 amino acids. Germline assignment: CDR1 ENHRY and CDR2 SYGVKD. V lost 0 bases and J 7 bases, leaving 10 bases between the germline ends. As DNA, the CDR3 is TGTGCCATCAGTGAGTCGCCCAGGGCGAATGAGCAGTTCTTC. It is translated as CAISESPRANEQFF.

This chain uses TRBV4-1 with TRBJ2-1; 7 positions agree with TRBD1. The CDR3 spans 17 residues. CDR1 and CDR2 from the germline V gene are MGHRA and YSYEKL. The V gene end was trimmed by 5 bases and the J gene end by 6 bases; junction bases not matched to a gene: 16. The CDR3 nucleotides read TGCGCCAGCAGCAAGAACCCTCAAGGGGGCGAGGTCAATGAGCAGTTCTTC. It yields the protein CASSKNPQGGEVNEQFF.

This clone has only one observation. The chain uses TRBV7-2 and TRBJ2-1; D remains ambiguous. The germline V gene has CDR1 SGHTA and CDR2 FQGNSA. The V end was cut by 1 base, the J end by 8 bases, with 9 bases between. The CDR3 covers 13 residues. The CDR3 spells CASSLGRGYEQFF. The CDR3 region has the DNA TGTGCCAGCAGCTTAGGCCGCGGCTATGAGCAGTTCTTC.

A single count supports this clone. V gene TRBV2 combines with J gene TRBJ2-3, with 15 bases matching TRBD2. The CDR3 is made up of 15 amino acids. V was pared by 6 bases and J by 4 bases, with 2 bases of the junction left unmatched. Germline CDR1 is SNHLY and CDR2 is FYNNEI. CDR3 protein: CASRRTSGGADTQYF. The DNA for the CDR3 is TGTGCCAGCAGACGGACTAGCGGGGGGGCAGATACGCAGTATTTT.

The chain recombines TRBV10-2 with TRBJ2-5; 8 bases map to TRBD1. From germline, CDR1 is WSHSY and CDR2 SAAADI. The CDR3 length is 15 residues. V shed 7 bases and J 3 bases; nucleotides not matched to a gene: 10. CDR3 sequence: CASKRGTGGKETQYF. CDR3 coding DNA: TGCGCCAGCAAAAGGGGGACAGGAGGAAAAGAGACCCAGTACTTC.

CDR3 bases: TGTGCCAGCAGCTTGGGCTCATATAACTCCTACGAGCAGTACTTC. The encoded protein is CASSLGSYNSYEQYF. This chain connects TRBV11-1 to TRBJ2-7; no definite D call. Germline CDR1 reads SGHAT; CDR2 reads FQDESV (reference sequence). Trimming removed 3 bases from V and 0 bases from J, with 12 bases in between. The CDR3 covers 15 residues.

Here the CDR3 DNA reads TGTGCCAGCTCACCGGGCAGAAGGACTGAAGCTTTCTTT. Its translation: CASSPGRRTEAFF. This sequence joins TRBV18 and TRBJ1-1; no reliable D call. The CDR3 runs 13 residues. Trimming took off 3 bases at V and 5 bases at J, with 10 bases between the two ends. From germline, CDR1 is KGHSH and CDR2 LQKENI. Full variable domain (remainder filled in from reference TRBV18 and TRBJ1-1): NAGVMQNPRHLVRRRGQEARLRCSPMKGHSHVYWYRQLPEEGLKFMVYLQKENIIDESGMPKERFSAEFPKEGPSILRIQQVVRGDSAAYFCASSPGRRTEAFFGQGTRLTVV.

This clone was observed a single time. The V gene is TRBV18, the J gene TRBJ2-1; 12 bases are shared with TRBD2. The germline V gene encodes CDR1 KGHSH and CDR2 LQKENI. CDR3 size: 14 residues. V lost 4 bases, J lost 7 bases, and 2 bases stayed unmatched. CDR3 sequence: CASSLGLAGNEQFF. In nucleotides, the CDR3 is TGTGCCAGCTCACTTGGACTAGCGGGAAATGAGCAGTTCTTC.

The V and J genes are TRBV21-1 and TRBJ2-5; the table's D call of TRBD2 was not tested on the DNA. TRBV21-1 is noted as a pseudogene. The CDR3 length is 16 residues. The CDR3 DNA reads TGTGCCAGCACCAATCCTTTCGGGGGAGAGGGAGAGACCCAGTACTTC. Translating gives CASTNPFGGEGETQYF.

This chain links TRBV7-2 with TRBJ1-5; TRBD1 is a possible D gene (5 bases). This CDR3 has 14 amino acids. CDR1 and CDR2 (germline): SGHTA, FQGNSA. Trimming shortened V by 1 base and J by 7 bases, and 11 bases separated the two germline ends. The CDR3 is CASSLGQSIQPQHF. CDR3 in DNA: TGTGCCAGCAGCTTAGGACAGTCGATCCAGCCCCAGCATTTT.

The chain couples TRBV28 to TRBJ2-3, with D hard to call. V gave up 6 bases and J gave up 2 bases, with 21 bases separating them. This CDR3 comprises 17 residues. Germline V gene lookup returns CDR1 MDHEN and CDR2 SYDVKM. The CDR3 bases are TGTGCCAGCAGCGCTCCTGGGCGACAACTTAACACAGATACGCAGTATTTT. Protein: CASSAPGRQLNTDTQYF.

This clone was picked up one time. The CDR3 nucleotides are TGTGCCAGCTCACCCGACAGCTCCTACAATGAGCAGTTCTTC. Translating gives CASSPDSSYNEQFF. This sequence joins TRBV18 and TRBJ2-1; D may be TRBD1 (5 bases). The germline V and J ends were trimmed by 3 bases and 0 bases, with 6 bases remaining between them. This CDR3 contains 14 residues. Germline V gene lookup returns CDR1 KGHSH and CDR2 LQKENI.

V and J are TRBV7-3 and TRBJ2-2; 9 bases map to TRBD2. The CDR3 is 17 amino acids. Germline values: CDR1 SGHTA, CDR2 FQGTGA. V was pared by 5 bases and J by 0 bases, with 7 bases of the junction left unmatched. CDR3 loop: CASSKLAGATNTGELFF. The CDR3 DNA reads TGTGCCAGCAGCAAATTAGCGGGGGCTACGAACACCGGGGAGCTGTTTTTT.

The chain couples TRBV5-1 to TRBJ1-6; TRBD1 matches 9 bases. Germline V gene sequence: CDR1 SGHRS, CDR2 YFSETQ. With 4 bases clipped from V and 14 bases from J, the junction kept 10 bases outside the gene matches. CDR3 length: 14 residues. The CDR3 DNA is TGCGCCAGCAGCGTGGGGACAGGGAGTAGGGCCCTCCACTTT. Translating gives CASSVGTGSRALHF.

This clone was seen just once. The V gene is TRBV4-1, the J gene TRBJ2-5; TRBD2 matches 8 bases. V shed 1 base and J 7 bases; nucleotides not matched to a gene: 11. The CDR3 is 16 residues long. Germline V gene data show CDR1 as MGHRA and CDR2 as YSYEKL. The CDR3 DNA is TGCGCCAGCAGCCAAGTTGCGGGACTAGAAACCGGGACCCAGTACTTC. As protein: CASSQVAGLETGTQYF.

This chain joins TRBV2 and TRBJ1-2; the D gene is possibly TRBD1 (6 bases). Trimming pared 2 bases from V and 2 bases from J, leaving 9 bases between. This CDR3 has 14 residues. CDR1 and CDR2 (germline): SNHLY, FYNNEI. The CDR3 region has the DNA TGTGCCAGCAGTGAACGACAGGCGAACTATGGCTACACCTTC. This translates into CASSERQANYGYTF.

The genes are TRBV5-1 and TRBJ2-4, with 8 bases aligning to TRBD1. Germline trimming cut 5 bases from V and 6 bases from J; bases unmatched to any gene: 10. The CDR3 sequence is 15 residues long. Germline CDR1 SGHRS, CDR2 YFSETQ. Written as DNA, the CDR3 is TGCGCCAGCAGGAACCCAACAGGGGGTATAAACATTCAGTACTTC. This translates into CASRNPTGGINIQYF.

The chain carries TRBV11-2 and TRBJ2-5; 7 bases match TRBD2. J gave up 7 bases and V 6 bases, and 8 bases lay outside the gene matches. The CDR3 is 13 amino acids. Germline-derived CDR1 and CDR2 are SGHAT and FQNNGV. In DNA form, the CDR3 reads TGTGCCAGCAGTCAGAGGGTAGCGGGGACCCAGTACTTC. Protein product: CASSQRVAGTQYF. Using reference TRBV11-2 and TRBJ2-5 for the parts outside the CDR3, the full variable domain is EAGVAQSPRYKIIEKRQSVAFWCNPISGHATLYWYQQILGQGPKLLIQFQNNGVVDDSQLPKDRFSAERLKGVDSTLKIQPAKLEDSAVYLCASSQRVAGTQYFGPGTRLLVL.

The rearrangement joins TRBV18 to TRBJ1-1, with D possibly TRBD1 on 5 matching bases. Per the germline V gene, CDR1 is KGHSH and CDR2 is LQKENI. The V and J ends lost 1 base and 1 base respectively, with 10 bases between them. The CDR3 is made up of 15 amino acids. CDR3 bases: TGTGCCAGCTCACCACTTCAAGGGGCGAACACTGAAGCTTTCTTT. Protein product: CASSPLQGANTEAFF.

The chain recombines TRBV15 with TRBJ2-7, with 7 bases lining up with TRBD2. The CDR3 covers 15 residues. V was clipped by 4 bases and J by 2 bases; unmatched bases: 8. Looked up from germline, CDR1 is LNHNV and CDR2 is YYDKDF (reference sequence). The chain's CDR3 is CATSKEERGPYEQYF. In DNA, the CDR3 is TGTGCCACCAGCAAAGAAGAGCGGGGCCCCTACGAGCAGTACTTC.